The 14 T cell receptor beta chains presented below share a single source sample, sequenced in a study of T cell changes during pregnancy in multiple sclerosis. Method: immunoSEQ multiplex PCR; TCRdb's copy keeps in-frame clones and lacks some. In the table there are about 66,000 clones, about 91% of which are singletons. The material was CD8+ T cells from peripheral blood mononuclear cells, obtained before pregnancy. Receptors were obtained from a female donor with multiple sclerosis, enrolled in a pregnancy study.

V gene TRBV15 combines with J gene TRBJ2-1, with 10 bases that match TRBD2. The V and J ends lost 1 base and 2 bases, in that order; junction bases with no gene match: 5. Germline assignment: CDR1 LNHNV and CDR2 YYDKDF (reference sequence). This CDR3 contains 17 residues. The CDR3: CATSRVQSGGAYNEQFF. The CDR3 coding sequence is TGTGCCACCAGCAGAGTCCAAAGCGGGGGGGCCTACAATGAGCAGTTCTTC.

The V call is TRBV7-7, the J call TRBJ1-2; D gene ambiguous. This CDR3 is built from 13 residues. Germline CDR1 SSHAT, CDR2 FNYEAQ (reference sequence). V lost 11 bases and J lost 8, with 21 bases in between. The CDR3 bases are TGTGCCGTCCGTAAGGCGGGAGACTGGGGCTACACCTTC. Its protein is CAVRKAGDWGYTF.

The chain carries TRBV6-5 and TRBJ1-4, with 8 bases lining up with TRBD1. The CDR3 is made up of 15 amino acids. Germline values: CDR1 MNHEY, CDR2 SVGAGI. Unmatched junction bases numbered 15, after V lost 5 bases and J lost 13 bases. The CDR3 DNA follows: TGTGCCAGCAGTAACCGGGACAGGCCGTGGGAAGGACTGTTTTTT. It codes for CASSNRDRPWEGLFF.

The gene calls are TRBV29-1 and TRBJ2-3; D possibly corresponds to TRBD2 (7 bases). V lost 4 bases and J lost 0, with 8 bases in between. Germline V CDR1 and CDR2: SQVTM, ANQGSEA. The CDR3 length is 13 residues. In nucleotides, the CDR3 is TGCAGCGTTGCGGGGGGCAGCACAGATACGCAGTATTTT. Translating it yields CSVAGGSTDTQYF.

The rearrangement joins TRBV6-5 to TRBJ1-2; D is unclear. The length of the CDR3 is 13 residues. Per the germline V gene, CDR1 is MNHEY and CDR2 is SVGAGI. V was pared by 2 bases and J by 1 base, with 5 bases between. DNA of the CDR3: TGTGCCAGCAGTTACGAGGTTAACTATGGCTACACCTTC. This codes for CASSYEVNYGYTF.

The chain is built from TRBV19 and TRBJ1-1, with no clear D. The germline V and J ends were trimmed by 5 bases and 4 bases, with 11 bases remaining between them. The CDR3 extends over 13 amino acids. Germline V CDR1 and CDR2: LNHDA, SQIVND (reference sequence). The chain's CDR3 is CASSEGLGTEAFF. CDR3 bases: TGTGCCAGTAGTGAAGGTCTAGGCACTGAAGCTTTCTTT.

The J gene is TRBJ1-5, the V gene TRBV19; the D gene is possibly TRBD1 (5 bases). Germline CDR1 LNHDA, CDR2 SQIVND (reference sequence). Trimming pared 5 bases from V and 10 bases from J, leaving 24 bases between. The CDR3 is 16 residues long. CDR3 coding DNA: TGTGCCAGTAGTGCCCAATTTTCGGGGGGAGACGGACCCCAGCATTTT. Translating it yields CASSAQFSGGDGPQHF.

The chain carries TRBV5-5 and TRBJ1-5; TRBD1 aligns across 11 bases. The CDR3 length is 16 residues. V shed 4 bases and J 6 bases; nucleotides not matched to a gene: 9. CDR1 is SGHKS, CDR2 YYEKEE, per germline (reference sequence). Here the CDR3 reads CASSPRGQGEGQPQHF. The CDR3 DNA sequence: TGTGCCAGCAGCCCCCGGGGACAGGGGGAGGGTCAGCCCCAGCATTTT.

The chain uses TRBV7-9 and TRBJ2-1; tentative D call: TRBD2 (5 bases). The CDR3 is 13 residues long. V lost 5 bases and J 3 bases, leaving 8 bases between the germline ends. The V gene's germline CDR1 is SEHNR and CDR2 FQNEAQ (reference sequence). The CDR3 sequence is CASSEGGYNEQFF. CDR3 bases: TGTGCCAGCAGCGAGGGCGGCTACAATGAGCAGTTCTTC.

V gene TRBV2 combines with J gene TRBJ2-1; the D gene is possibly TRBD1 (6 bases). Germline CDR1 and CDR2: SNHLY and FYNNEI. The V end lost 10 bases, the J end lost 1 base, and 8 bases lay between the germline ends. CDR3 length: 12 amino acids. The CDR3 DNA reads TGTGCCACCGACAGGTCCTACAATGAGCAGTTCTTC. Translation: CATDRSYNEQFF.

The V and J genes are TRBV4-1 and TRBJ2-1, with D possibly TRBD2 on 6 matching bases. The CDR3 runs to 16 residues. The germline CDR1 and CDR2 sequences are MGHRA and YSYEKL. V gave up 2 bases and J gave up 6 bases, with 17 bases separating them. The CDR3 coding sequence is TGCGCCAGCAGCCAACTGTCACATGGGGGAGGCAATGAGCAGTTCTTC. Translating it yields CASSQLSHGGGNEQFF.

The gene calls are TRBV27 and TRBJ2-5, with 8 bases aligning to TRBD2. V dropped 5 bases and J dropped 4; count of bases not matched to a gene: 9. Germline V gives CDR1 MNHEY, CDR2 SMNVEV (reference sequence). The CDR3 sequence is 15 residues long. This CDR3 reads CASSLSGGSPETQYF. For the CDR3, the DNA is TGTGCCAGCAGTCTTTCGGGGGGGTCCCCAGAGACCCAGTACTTC.

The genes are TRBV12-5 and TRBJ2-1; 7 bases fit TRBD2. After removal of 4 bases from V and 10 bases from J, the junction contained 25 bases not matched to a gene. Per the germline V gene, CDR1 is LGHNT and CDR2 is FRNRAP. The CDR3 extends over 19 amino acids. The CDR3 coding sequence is TGTGCTAGTGGTTCACACCTTAAGGGCCCCATGGGGGGGTGGGGAGAGCAGTTCTTC. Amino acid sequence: CASGSHLKGPMGGWGEQFF. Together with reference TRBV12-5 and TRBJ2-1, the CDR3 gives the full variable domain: DARVTQTPRHKVTEMGQEVTMRCQPILGHNTVFWYRQTMMQGLELLAYFRNRAPLDDSGMPKDRFSAEMPDATLATLKIQPSEPRDSAVYFCASGSHLKGPMGGWGEQFFGPGTRLTVL.

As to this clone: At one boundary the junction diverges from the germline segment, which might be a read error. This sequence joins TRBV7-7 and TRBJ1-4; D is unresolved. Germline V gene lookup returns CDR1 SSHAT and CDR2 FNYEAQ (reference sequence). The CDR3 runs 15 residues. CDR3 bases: TGTGCTAGCAGCCCCTCCTCTGCCAGTAATGAAAAACTGTTTTTT. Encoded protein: CASSPSSASNEKLFF. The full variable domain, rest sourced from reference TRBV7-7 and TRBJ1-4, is GAGVSQSPRYKVTKRGQDVTLRCDPISSHATLYWYQQALGQGPEFLTYFNYEAQPDKSGLPSDRFSAERPEGSISTLTIQRTEQRDSAMYRCASSPSSASNEKLFFGSGTQLSVL.